Listed below are T cell receptor beta chains from one sample, sequenced in a study of blood T cell repertoires in COVID-19. The repertoire was sequenced with immunoSEQ multiplex PCR; TCRdb's copy has only in-frame clones and lacks some. The sample includes tens of thousands of clones, roughly 84% of them seen just once. Sequenced input: peripheral blood. All receptors derive from an elderly woman with acute or convalescent COVID-19. CDR3s include the opening cysteine and the closing phenylalanine or tryptophan. The D gene is left open where the match is weak. Size tells how often a clone was seen (once, few, many) or the class of an expanded clone, and some rows leave it out.

TGTGCCAGTAGTCAAACCGGGACAGGGGGCTCTGAAGCTTTCTTT,CASSQTGTGGSEAFF,TRBV19,TRBD1,.,TRBJ1-1
TGTGCCAGCAGTGACGCCCAGGAGCAGTTCTTC,CASSDAQEQFF,TRBV25-1,.,once,TRBJ2-1
TGCGCCAGCAGCCGATACTTCCCAAAAGAGGGGGTTACTAACTATGGCTACACCTTC,CASSRYFPKEGVTNYGYTF,TRBV5-1,.,.,TRBJ1-2
TGTGCCAGCAGCTCGTGGGGACAGGGCCGTAATGAGCAGTTCTTC,CASSSWGQGRNEQFF,TRBV11-2,TRBD1,.,TRBJ2-1
TGTGCCAGCAGCTCTAGCGGGGACCAGAGAGAGCAGTACTTC,CASSSSGDQREQYF,TRBV11-3,TRBD2,.,TRBJ2-7
TGTGCCAGCAGTGACCTACAGGGGAGTAATTCACCCCTCCACTTT,CASSDLQGSNSPLHF,TRBV6-1,TRBD1,.,TRBJ1-6
TGCAGCGCACCCAGGGGAACAAACACAGATACGCAGTATTTT,CSAPRGTNTDTQYF,TRBV29-1,.,once,TRBJ2-3
TGTGCCAGCAGCCTAGACAGGGTTGAAGAGCAGTACTTC,CASSLDRVEEQYF,TRBV2,TRBD1,.,TRBJ2-7
TGTGCCAGCATCCCCAGTGGCTCCTCGACCTACGAGCAGTACTTC,CASIPSGSSTYEQYF,TRBV6-5,.,once,TRBJ2-7
TGTGCCAGCAGCCACGAAGAACTCCGGGGGGGACACAATGAGCAGTTCTTC,CASSHEELRGGHNEQFF,TRBV3-1/TRBV3-2,TRBD2,.,TRBJ2-1
TGTGCCAGCAGTTACTCGCCCCGGGACAAATCCCACGAGCAGTACTTC,CASSYSPRDKSHEQYF,TRBV6-2/TRBV6-3,.,.,TRBJ2-7
TGCAGCGTTGACTTGGCTCAATTCACAGATACGCAGTATTTT,CSVDLAQFTDTQYF,TRBV29-1,.,.,TRBJ2-3
TGCGCCAGCGGAAACAGGGGGGGCTACACCTTC,CASGNRGGYTF,TRBV5-1,TRBD1,.,TRBJ1-2